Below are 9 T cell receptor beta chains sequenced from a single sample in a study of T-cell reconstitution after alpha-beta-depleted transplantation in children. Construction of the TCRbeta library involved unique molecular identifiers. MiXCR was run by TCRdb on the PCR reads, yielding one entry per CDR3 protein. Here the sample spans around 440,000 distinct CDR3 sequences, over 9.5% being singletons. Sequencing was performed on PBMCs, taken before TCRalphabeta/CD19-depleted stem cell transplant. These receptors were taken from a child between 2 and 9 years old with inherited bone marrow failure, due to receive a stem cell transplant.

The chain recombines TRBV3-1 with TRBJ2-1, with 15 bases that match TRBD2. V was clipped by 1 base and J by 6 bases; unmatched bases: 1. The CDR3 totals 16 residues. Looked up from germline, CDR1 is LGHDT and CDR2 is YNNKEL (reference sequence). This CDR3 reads CASSQGTSGRANEQFF. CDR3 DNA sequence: TGTGCCAGCAGCCAAGGGACTAGCGGGAGGGCCAATGAGCAGTTCTTC.

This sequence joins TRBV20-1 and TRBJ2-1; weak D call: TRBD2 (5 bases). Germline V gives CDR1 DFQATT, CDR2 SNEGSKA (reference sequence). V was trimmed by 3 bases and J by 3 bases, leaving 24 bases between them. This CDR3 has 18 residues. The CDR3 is CSARMLAARGGSYNEQFF. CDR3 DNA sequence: TGCAGTGCTAGGATGCTAGCAGCCCGAGGTGGCAGCTACAATGAGCAGTTCTTC.

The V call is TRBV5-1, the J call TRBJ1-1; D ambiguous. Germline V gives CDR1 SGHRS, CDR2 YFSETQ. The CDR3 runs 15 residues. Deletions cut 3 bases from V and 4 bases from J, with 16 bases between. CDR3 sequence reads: CASSSIQPAGTEAFF. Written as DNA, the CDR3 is TGCGCCAGCAGCTCGATACAGCCTGCGGGCACTGAAGCTTTCTTT.

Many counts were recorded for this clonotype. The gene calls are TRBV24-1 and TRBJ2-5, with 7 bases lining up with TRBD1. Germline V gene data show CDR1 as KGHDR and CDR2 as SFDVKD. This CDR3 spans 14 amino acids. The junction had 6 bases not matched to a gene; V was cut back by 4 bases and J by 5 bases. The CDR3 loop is CATSDVGGAETQYF. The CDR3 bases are TGTGCCACCAGTGACGTAGGGGGCGCGGAGACCCAGTACTTC.

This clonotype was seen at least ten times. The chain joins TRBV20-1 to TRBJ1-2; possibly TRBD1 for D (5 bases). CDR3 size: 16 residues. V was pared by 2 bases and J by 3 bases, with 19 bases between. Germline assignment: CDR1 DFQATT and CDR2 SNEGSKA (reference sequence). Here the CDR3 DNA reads TGCAGTGCTAGATTAGGGGAGGCGGGCGATTACTATGGCTACACCTTC. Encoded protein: CSARLGEAGDYYGYTF.

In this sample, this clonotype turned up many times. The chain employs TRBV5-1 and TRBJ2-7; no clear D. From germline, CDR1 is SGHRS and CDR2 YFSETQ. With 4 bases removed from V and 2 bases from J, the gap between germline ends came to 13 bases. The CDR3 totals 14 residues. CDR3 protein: CASSPPSTTYEQYF. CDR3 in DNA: TGCGCCAGCAGCCCCCCTAGTACAACCTACGAGCAGTACTTC.

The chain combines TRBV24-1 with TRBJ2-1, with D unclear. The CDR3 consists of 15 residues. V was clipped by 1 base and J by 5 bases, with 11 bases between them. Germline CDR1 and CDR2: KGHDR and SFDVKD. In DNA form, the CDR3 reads TGTGCCACCAGTGATTTACGGGCGGTCGACAATGAGCAGTTCTTC. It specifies CATSDLRAVDNEQFF.

CDR3 protein: CASSMLQTSSYNSPLHF. CDR3 DNA sequence: TGTGCCAGTAGTATGCTACAGACGAGCTCCTATAATTCACCCCTCCACTTT. The V call is TRBV19, the J call TRBJ1-6, with no clear D. V was pared by 3 bases and J by 0 bases, with 12 bases between. This CDR3 has 17 amino acids. Looked up from germline, CDR1 is LNHDA and CDR2 is SQIVND (reference sequence). The whole variable domain, filled in from reference TRBV19 and TRBJ1-6, reads DGGITQSPKYLFRKEGQNVTLSCEQNLNHDAMYWYRQDPGQGLRLIYYSQIVNDFQKGDIAEGYSVSREKKESFPLTVTSAQKNPTAFYLCASSMLQTSSYNSPLHFGNGTRLTVT.

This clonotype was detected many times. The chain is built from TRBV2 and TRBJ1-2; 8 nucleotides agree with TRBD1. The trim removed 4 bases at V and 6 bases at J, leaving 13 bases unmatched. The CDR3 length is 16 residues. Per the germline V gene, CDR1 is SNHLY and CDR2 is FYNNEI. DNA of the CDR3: TGTGCCAGCAGTGCCCCTGGACAGGGAGTATCGGATGGCTACACCTTC. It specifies CASSAPGQGVSDGYTF.